This TCR beta chain was identified in a study of blood T cell repertoires in COVID-19 (dated by TCRdb to about 2020). For the wider study: Collaborator samples came from the United States, Italy and Spain and covered acute and convalescent phases of COVID-19. The repertoires were made available in a free public database intended to serve as a resource for research on the immune response to SARS-CoV-2. The sample metadata nearly always contained a de-identified subject ID, COVID-19 status, age in years and sex. The material from the prospective study consisted of cDNA or gDNA derived from T cells, B-cell-depleted T cells, or PBMCs. Samples came from the ongoing ImmuneRACE study (first 160 participants) plus 1,254 subjects from 6 global collaborators. Where HLA class I and class II types were available, the types were taken from metadata supplied by the sample provider, not from assay-based typing. Subjects who had been exposed to COVID-19, were actively infected with it, or had recovered from it provided the deeply sampled blood TCRbeta repertoires that made up the dataset. Paper-wide results and their limitations: The quantity of clinical and demographic metadata differed by source and by participant and was supplied without curation.

The V and J ends are trimmed by 6 bases and 2 bases, leaving 4 bases between them. The CDR3 numbers 11 residues from cysteine through phenylalanine. Of all the DNA, just the CDR3 is kept, 33 bases in frame from base 1. The CDR1 and CDR2 encoded by the germline V gene are SNHLY and FYNNEI. TCRbeta CDR3 regions were amplified from genomic DNA using the immunoSEQ Assay, a bias-controlled multiplex PCR. Processing in the source paper ran as follows. The number of nucleated cells in each sample was estimated by amplification of reference gene primers within the assay. To quantify the absolute abundance of each unique TCRbeta CDR3 rearrangement, sequence reads were collapsed and filtered. For each sample, productive Simpson clonality was calculated as the square root of Simpson's diversity index across productive rearrangements. This immuneACCESS table, as held by TCRdb, lists in-frame sequences with V and J called but not all clones. Of the missing ones, under half trace to an unresolved V gene in checked studies; the others have no known cause. The DNA was the basis for D and trimming; V, J and clone size are from that table. This sample comprises over 150,000 clones, approximately 84% of them detected only once. Jointly, the top ten make up roughly 7.1% of the sample.

About this clone: Its antigen is not yet known. No per-base quality is available; no much larger clone lies one base away. Other nucleotide sequences in the sample specify the same CDR3.

Collaborating institutions collected whole blood in K2EDTA tubes following their own protocols. For TCRbeta analysis, collaborators shipped samples in one of three forms: frozen whole blood, isolated PBMCs, or DNA extracted from either of those sample types. The V and J segments used are TRBV2 and TRBJ2-5; the D gene cannot be named for sure. The sequence came from a human donor in a cohort sampled during active COVID-19. The sequencing input was peripheral blood. Here is the DNA: TGTGCCAGCAGCGTACAAGAGACCCAGTACTTC. It translates as CASSVQETQYF.